One and the same sample provided the 26 T cell receptor beta chains below, sequenced in a study of cytomegalovirus exposure and HLA in healthy donors. TCRdb keeps only in-frame clones here, not all; method: immunoSEQ multiplex PCR. The sample yields 130,000 to 150,000 clones, 87% seen once. Sequencing was done on a sample of PBMCs. All receptors derive from a man aged 18 to 29 in good health and CMV-seropositive.

This chain uses TRBV7-2 with TRBJ2-3; 10 bases agree with TRBD2. V lost 0 bases and J lost 6; bases outside the gene matches: 6. This CDR3 region has 16 residues. Germline CDR1 reads SGHTA; CDR2 reads FQGNSA. Here the CDR3 reads CASSLAGLAATDTQYF. In nucleotides, the CDR3 is TGTGCCAGCAGCTTAGCAGGACTAGCGGCTACCGATACGCAGTATTTT.

This clone was counted once. The rearrangement links TRBV10-3 to TRBJ1-1, with D maybe TRBD1 (6 bases). The V and J ends lost 9 bases and 1 base respectively, with 12 bases between them. Germline-derived CDR1 and CDR2 are ENHRY and SYGVKD. This CDR3 is built from 13 residues. The CDR3 DNA reads as TGTGCCATTAAGGGACACCAGAACACTGAAGCTTTCTTT. Residues: CAIKGHQNTEAFF.

V gene TRBV29-1 combines with J gene TRBJ2-3; D is possibly TRBD1 (5 bases). Germline CDR1 reads SQVTM; CDR2 reads ANQGSEA. This CDR3 spans 15 amino acids. The germline V and J ends were trimmed by 1 base and 0 bases, with 11 bases remaining between them. CDR3 region: CSVEATDLSTDTQYF. Written as DNA, the CDR3 is TGCAGCGTTGAAGCGACAGACCTTAGCACAGATACGCAGTATTTT.

The chain combines TRBV5-6 with TRBJ1-2; tentatively, D is TRBD1 (5 bases). Germline V lookup: CDR1 SGHDT, CDR2 YYEEEE. The CDR3 totals 14 residues. V was shortened by 4 bases and J by 3 bases, with 13 bases between the two germline ends. The CDR3 is CASSKTAGDYGYTF. The CDR3 DNA is TGTGCCAGCAGCAAGACAGCGGGGGACTATGGCTACACCTTC.

The chain couples TRBV6-6 to TRBJ2-3; D perhaps matches TRBD2 (5 bases). Germline V gene lookup returns CDR1 MNHNY and CDR2 SVGAGI (reference sequence). V was clipped by 2 bases and J by 1 base, with 10 bases between them. The CDR3 is made up of 15 amino acids. The CDR3 reads CASSYGSTGTDTQYF. The CDR3 DNA follows: TGTGCCAGCAGTTACGGGAGTACGGGCACAGATACGCAGTATTTT.

This chain connects TRBV30 to TRBJ2-2, with TRBD2 matching over 13 bases. The V gene's germline CDR1 is GTSNPN and CDR2 SVGIG (reference sequence). V lost 5 bases, J lost 0 bases, and 6 bases stayed unmatched. This CDR3 is 17 amino acids long. CDR3 protein: CAWHGTSGAANTGELFF. The CDR3 bases are TGTGCCTGGCACGGGACTAGCGGGGCCGCGAACACCGGGGAGCTGTTTTTT.

The sample holds one count of this clone. This sequence joins TRBV18 and TRBJ2-3; no firm D call. V was clipped by 6 bases and J by 0 bases, with 4 bases between them. Germline loops: CDR1 KGHSH, CDR2 LQKENI. CDR3 length: 12 amino acids. CDR3 loop: CASSTSTDTQYF. For the CDR3, the DNA is TGTGCCAGCTCCACTAGCACAGATACGCAGTATTTT.

This clone showed up just a few times. V is TRBV5-1 and J is TRBJ1-1; the D gene is possibly TRBD1 (5 bases). The germline V gene has CDR1 SGHRS and CDR2 YFSETQ. Trimming shortened V by 4 bases and J by 6 bases, and 16 bases separated the two germline ends. CDR3 size: 14 residues. CDR3: CASSRTSIRAEAFF. CDR3 bases: TGCGCCAGCAGCCGGACCTCCATCAGGGCTGAAGCTTTCTTT. The full variable domain, its missing parts supplied by reference TRBV5-1 and TRBJ1-1, is KAGVTQTPRYLIKTRGQQVTLSCSPISGHRSVSWYQQTPGQGLQFLFEYFSETQRNKGNFPGRFSGRQFSNSRSEMNVSTLELGDSALYLCASSRTSIRAEAFFGQGTRLTVV.

This clone has more than one count but fewer than ten. CDR3 amino acids: CASSLVSSGRSGNEQFF. The CDR3 DNA follows: TGTGCCAGCAGCTTAGTGTCTAGCGGGAGATCCGGCAATGAGCAGTTCTTC. The chain is built from TRBV7-9 and TRBJ2-1; 10 bases align to TRBD2. Germline assignment: CDR1 SEHNR and CDR2 FQNEAQ (reference sequence). After removal of 1 base from V and 6 bases from J, the junction contained 9 bases not matched to a gene. CDR3 length: 17 residues.

V gene TRBV9 combines with J gene TRBJ1-1; D uncertain. Germline CDR1 reads SGDLS; CDR2 reads YYNGEE. V was cut by 8 bases and J by 3 bases, with 26 bases left in between. The CDR3 is made up of 17 amino acids. Here the CDR3 reads CARSLARNPTRHTEAFF. CDR3 coding DNA: TGTGCCAGATCTCTTGCCCGTAACCCGACACGACACACTGAAGCTTTCTTT.

The chain couples TRBV30 to TRBJ2-7; 7 nucleotides line up with TRBD2. In germline, CDR1 is GTSNPN, CDR2 SVGIG (reference sequence). The CDR3 sequence is 14 residues long. The V segment lost 0 bases and the J segment 5 bases; nucleotides outside the gene matches: 7. The CDR3 DNA reads TGTGCCTGGAGTGTAAGCGGGACCGATAACGAGCAGTACTTC. This codes for CAWSVSGTDNEQYF.

This clone came up once. The V call is TRBV6-1, the J call TRBJ1-2; weak D call: TRBD1 (5 bases). V shed 4 bases and J shed 4 bases, with 10 bases lying between them. The germline CDR1 and CDR2 sequences are MNHNS and SASEGT. This CDR3 region has 13 residues. The chain's CDR3 is CASSGGLFYGYTF. Written as DNA, the CDR3 is TGTGCCAGCAGTGGGGGACTTTTCTATGGCTACACCTTC.

The J gene is TRBJ2-1, the V gene TRBV6-1; possibly TRBD2 for D (5 bases). V shed 4 bases and J shed 6 bases, with 19 bases lying between them. This CDR3 spans 16 amino acids. CDR1 and CDR2 from the germline V gene are MNHNS and SASEGT. Written as DNA, the CDR3 is TGTGCCAGCAGTGGGGGAGACAAGACCCCTCCCAATGAGCAGTTCTTC. As protein: CASSGGDKTPPNEQFF.

J is TRBJ2-5 and V is TRBV19; no clear D. In germline, CDR1 is LNHDA, CDR2 SQIVND (reference sequence). This CDR3 comprises 14 residues. Trimming left V 6 bases short and J 0 bases short, with 11 bases between. As DNA, the CDR3 is TGTGCCAGTAGGGCCAGTTTGTACCAAGAGACCCAGTACTTC. This sequence encodes CASRASLYQETQYF.

The chain joins TRBV5-1 to TRBJ1-2; no reliable D call. Germline CDR1 is SGHRS and CDR2 is YFSETQ. The CDR3 has 15 residues. The V end was cut by 0 bases, the J end by 8 bases, with 17 bases between. The DNA of the CDR3 is TGCGCCAGCAGCTTGGCCGAGGCGGCCGCTGGGGGCTACACCTTC. Translating gives CASSLAEAAAGGYTF.

The chain employs TRBV4-2 and TRBJ1-3; no clear D. CDR1 is LGHNA, CDR2 YNFKEQ, per germline. The CDR3 contains 17 residues. Trimming removed 1 base from V and 4 bases from J, with 17 bases in between. For the CDR3, the DNA is TGTGCCAGCAGCCAAGTTAAGGCGACGGCTAGAGGAAACACCATATATTTT. Protein product: CASSQVKATARGNTIYF.

The CDR3 loop is CASSPGTAANVLTF. The CDR3 DNA follows: TGCGCCAGCAGCCCGGGGACAGCGGCCAACGTCCTGACTTTC. The chain joins TRBV5-1 to TRBJ2-6; the match to TRBD1 covers 7 bases. V was pared by 4 bases and J by 6 bases, with 4 bases of the junction left unmatched. Germline V gives CDR1 SGHRS, CDR2 YFSETQ. The CDR3 sequence is 14 residues long.

The J gene is TRBJ1-3, the V gene TRBV4-1; D is possibly TRBD1 (6 bases). The CDR3 loop spans 16 amino acids. Germline CDR1 is MGHRA and CDR2 is YSYEKL. Trimming cost V 0 bases and J 11 bases, with 20 bases left between them. The CDR3 here is CASSQDHQGRWYAIYF. The CDR3 DNA is TGCGCCAGCAGCCAAGATCACCAGGGGAGATGGTACGCCATATATTTT.

V is TRBV9 and J is TRBJ2-1, with TRBD2 as a possible D gene (5 bases). Trimming cost V 2 bases and J 1 base, with 13 bases left between them. Germline V gene lookup returns CDR1 SGDLS and CDR2 YYNGEE. CDR3 length equals 16 residues. CDR3 amino acids: CASSVLVEASYNEQFF. In DNA form, the CDR3 reads TGTGCCAGCAGCGTTCTGGTGGAGGCGTCCTACAATGAGCAGTTCTTC.

The rearrangement links TRBV5-1 to TRBJ2-6, with D tentatively TRBD1 (6 bases). The CDR3 covers 15 residues. The V gene lost 4 bases and the J gene lost 10 bases, with 18 bases spanning the gap. Germline CDR1 reads SGHRS; CDR2 reads YFSETQ. The CDR3 reads CASSLGTLANNVLTF. The CDR3 DNA reads TGCGCCAGCAGCCTCGGGACACTGGCGAATAACGTCCTGACTTTC.

The chain combines TRBV5-1 with TRBJ2-1, with TRBD1 identical over 7 bases. CDR3 size: 15 residues. Germline V gene data show CDR1 as SGHRS and CDR2 as YFSETQ. Trimming removed 4 bases from V and 8 bases from J; junction bases left unmatched: 12. CDR3 protein: CASSIRDSGIDEQFF. The CDR3 bases are TGCGCCAGCAGCATCCGGGACAGCGGAATCGATGAGCAGTTCTTC.

As for this clone: The junction and the germline gene differ at one end; a read error may be behind it. The rearrangement joins TRBV23-1 to TRBJ1-1; TRBD1 matches at 9 bases. TRBV23-1 is filed as an ORF, its function uncertain. The CDR3 loop spans 17 amino acids. CDR3 loop: CARSPGRPGQGHTEAFF. DNA of the CDR3: TGCGCCAGGAGTCCGGGGCGTCCGGGACAGGGACACACTGAAGCTTTCTTT.

The V call is TRBV5-1, the J call TRBJ1-1, with 7 nucleotides matching TRBD1. Germline lookup yields CDR1 SGHRS and CDR2 YFSETQ. The length of the CDR3 is 14 residues. V gave up 4 bases and J gave up 5 bases; unmatched junction bases: 8. The CDR3 DNA reads as TGCGCCAGCAGCCCGTACAGGGGTAGGACTGAAGCTTTCTTT. The encoded protein is CASSPYRGRTEAFF. Full variable domain (outside the CDR3, taken from reference TRBV5-1 and TRBJ1-1): KAGVTQTPRYLIKTRGQQVTLSCSPISGHRSVSWYQQTPGQGLQFLFEYFSETQRNKGNFPGRFSGRQFSNSRSEMNVSTLELGDSALYLCASSPYRGRTEAFFGQGTRLTVV.

The rearrangement links TRBV7-7 to TRBJ1-1; D might be TRBD1 (5 bases). This CDR3 spans 13 amino acids. The germline gives CDR1 SSHAT, CDR2 FNYEAQ (reference sequence). V was clipped by 4 bases and J by 6 bases, with 12 bases between them. CDR3 loop: CASSYERGSEAFF. The CDR3 nucleotides read TGTGCCAGCAGCTACGAAAGGGGTTCTGAAGCTTTCTTT.

The chain combines TRBV2 with TRBJ2-3; the D gene is possibly TRBD1 (6 bases). The CDR3 runs 13 residues. The germline V gene has CDR1 SNHLY and CDR2 FYNNEI. Trimming took 8 bases from V and 2 from J, leaving 11 bases between them. The CDR3 DNA follows: TGTGCCAGCGGTGGACAGAACACAGATACGCAGTATTTT. Translating it yields CASGGQNTDTQYF. Filled out from reference TRBV2 and TRBJ2-3, the complete variable domain reads EPEVTQTPSHQVTQMGQEVILRCVPISNHLYFYWYRQILGQKVEFLVSFYNNEISEKSEIFDDQFSVERPDGSNFTLKIRSTKLEDSAMYFCASGGQNTDTQYFGPGTRLTVL.

This clone was recorded only once. The gene calls are TRBV7-9 and TRBJ1-4, with TRBD1 as a possible D gene (6 bases). Germline CDR1 and CDR2: SEHNR and FQNEAQ (reference sequence). The V gene lost 0 bases and the J gene lost 6 bases, with 23 bases spanning the gap. CDR3 length: 19 amino acids. CDR3 nucleotides: TGTGCCAGCAGCTTAGCGAATGTACAGGGAAGGATCGAATATGAAAAACTGTTTTTT. This encodes CASSLANVQGRIEYEKLFF.